The clone carrying this T cell receptor beta chain was recorded a few times. The source of the sample is a study of blood T cell repertoires in COVID-19. For the study at large: The origin of the acute and convalescent COVID-19 samples was the United States, Italy and Spain. PBMCs, B-cell-depleted T cells, or T cells provided the cDNA or gDNA that made up the material.

Generated by immunoSEQ multiplex PCR, the TCRdb table keeps only in-frame clones and is missing some. The repertoire has tens of thousands of clones, approximately 70% of them found once; the top ten carry around 10%. This TCR was recovered from a woman in her 70s with acute or convalescent COVID-19. The specimen sequenced was peripheral blood.

The CDR3 sequence: CASSFGRGNEKLFF. The CDR3 nucleotides are TGCGCCAGCAGCTTCGGCAGGGGGAATGAAAAACTGTTTTTT. The chain recombines TRBV5-1 with TRBJ1-4; 7 bases match TRBD1. The V segment lost 2 bases and the J segment 5 bases; nucleotides outside the gene matches: 3. This CDR3 spans 14 amino acids. Germline CDR1 is SGHRS and CDR2 is YFSETQ.